A single sample is the source of the 12 T cell receptor beta chains below, sequenced in a study of radiotherapy plus CTLA-4 blockade in lung cancer (dated by TCRdb to 2017 to 2018). Library method: the immunoSEQ multiplex PCR assay. Imported from immuneACCESS, the table was reduced by TCRdb to in-frame sequences with V and J called. These copies leave out some clones; in studies compared against another copy, an unresolved V gene accounts for under half, and the cause of the remainder is not known. The sample yields roughly 100,000 clones; over 75% were counted once. Jointly, the top ten make up about 2.2% of the sample. The input for sequencing was peripheral blood, taken from a patient treated with radiotherapy plus ipilimumab. The origin of the receptors is a human donor with non-small cell lung cancer that progressed on radiotherapy plus ipilimumab. Some clones in this sample may be carry-over from other donors' samples.

V gene TRBV30 combines with J gene TRBJ1-6, with TRBD1 as a possible D gene (5 bases). The CDR3 covers 13 residues. Germline values: CDR1 GTSNPN, CDR2 SVGIG (reference sequence). CDR3 loop: CAATGSYNSPLHF. The CDR3 nucleotides read TGTGCGGCTACAGGCTCCTATAATTCACCCCTCCACTTT.

The V and J genes are TRBV7-3 and TRBJ1-5, with D uncertain. CDR1 is SGHTA, CDR2 FQGTGA, per germline. The CDR3 totals 13 residues. Trimming pared 3 bases from V and 6 bases from J, leaving 9 bases between. CDR3 sequence reads: CASSLVGGQPQHF. DNA for the CDR3: TGTGCCAGCAGCTTGGTGGGCGGTCAGCCCCAGCATTTT.

The gene calls are TRBV11-3 and TRBJ2-1, with 11 bases aligning to TRBD2. The germline gives CDR1 SGHNT, CDR2 YENEEA. The CDR3 covers 16 residues. The ends lost 5 bases at V and 0 bases at J; junction bases unmatched: 3. The CDR3 bases are TGTGCCAGCAGCCGTGGACTAGCGGGCTCCTACAATGAGCAGTTCTTC. The encoded protein is CASSRGLAGSYNEQFF.

J is TRBJ1-3 and V is TRBV30; D is unresolved. With 3 bases removed from V and 3 bases from J, the gap between germline ends came to 18 bases. The CDR3 loop spans 16 amino acids. CDR1 is GTSNPN and CDR2 is SVGIG in the germline V gene (reference sequence). CDR3 sequence (DNA): TGTGCCTGGAGATACCCGGGCGGCCGAGGTGGAAACACCATATATTTT. Its translation: CAWRYPGGRGGNTIYF.

The J gene is TRBJ1-1, the V gene TRBV7-8; D call uncertain. Germline CDR1 and CDR2: SGHVS and FQNEAQ. The CDR3 runs to 15 residues. V gave up 5 bases and J gave up 1 base, with 14 bases separating them. CDR3 sequence (DNA): TGTGCCAGCAGCCCCCGGGCAGTTACGAACACTGAAGCTTTCTTT. Protein product: CASSPRAVTNTEAFF.

This CDR3 reads CAWRRDRGPYEQYF. The DNA of the CDR3 is TGTGCCTGGAGGAGGGACAGGGGGCCCTACGAGCAGTACTTC. The chain links TRBV30 to TRBJ2-7; 12 nucleotides align to TRBD1. The V segment lost 3 bases and the J segment 2 bases; nucleotides outside the gene matches: 2. CDR1 and CDR2 (germline): GTSNPN, SVGIG (reference sequence). CDR3 length: 14 residues.

This clone was seen a single time. The chain uses TRBV5-1 and TRBJ2-2; 7 bases are shared with TRBD1. CDR1 and CDR2 from the germline V gene are SGHRS and YFSETQ. J was trimmed by 3 bases and V by 1 base; bases with no gene match: 3. This CDR3 region has 15 residues. The CDR3 sequence: CASSLSTGDTGELFF. CDR3 bases: TGCGCCAGCAGCTTGTCAACAGGGGACACCGGGGAGCTGTTTTTT.

J is TRBJ1-6 and V is TRBV6-5, with D possibly being TRBD1 (6 bases). V lost 6 bases and J lost 4, with 13 bases in between. CDR1 is MNHEY, CDR2 SVGAGI, per germline. This CDR3 is built from 15 residues. The chain's CDR3 is CASRRRDNYNSPLHF. The CDR3, as DNA: TGTGCCAGCAGAAGGCGGGACAATTATAATTCACCCCTCCACTTT.

This chain uses TRBV7-2 with TRBJ1-3; TRBD1 matches at 7 bases. The ends lost 6 bases at V and 16 bases at J; junction bases unmatched: 18. This CDR3 contains 14 residues. Germline V gene sequence: CDR1 SGHTA, CDR2 FQGNSA. The CDR3 sequence: CASRPRAGTAYGYF. DNA for the CDR3: TGTGCCAGCAGACCCAGAGCCGGGACAGCATATGGTTATTTT.

Here the CDR3 DNA reads TGTGCCACTCCACTCGGACAGGTGAAATATGGCTACACCTTC. Its translation: CATPLGQVKYGYTF. The chain employs TRBV25-1 and TRBJ1-2; TRBD1 matches 7 bases. Trimming took 10 bases from V and 5 from J; bases not matched to a gene: 13. The germline CDR1 and CDR2 sequences are MGHDK and SYGVNS. CDR3 length: 14 amino acids.

The V gene is TRBV6-6, the J gene TRBJ1-3; maybe TRBD1 (5 bases). Germline CDR1 is MNHNY and CDR2 is SVGAGI (reference sequence). The length of the CDR3 is 14 residues. The V end was cut by 6 bases, the J end by 2 bases, with 11 bases between. As DNA, the CDR3 is TGTGCCAGCAGCCTTCGGGGGGCTGGAAACACCATATATTTT. This codes for CASSLRGAGNTIYF.

The gene calls are TRBV19 and TRBJ1-2; 12 nucleotides match TRBD1. Germline-derived CDR1 and CDR2 are LNHDA and SQIVND (reference sequence). Trimming took 6 bases from V and 8 from J; bases not matched to a gene: 7. CDR3 length equals 14 residues. The CDR3 coding sequence is TGTGCCAGTAGCCGGGACAGGGGGCGACGGGGCTACACCTTC. Protein: CASSRDRGRRGYTF.